The 15 T cell receptor beta chains listed next were all sequenced from one sample in a study of T cells in Graves' hyperthyroidism and ophthalmopathy. RNA transcripts yielded amplified TCR beta CDR3 regions. A first-round RT-PCR of the TCR CDR3 used the HTBI primer set. MiXCR, applied by TCRdb to the multiplex PCR reads, yields one record per CDR3 protein. The table lists approximately 620,000 distinct CDR3 sequences, about 14% of them singletons. Input material: blood. The source is a woman under 40 with Graves' hyperthyroidism that later progressed to Graves' ophthalmopathy.

The chain carries TRBV7-2 and TRBJ2-7; D remains unclear. Germline V gene data show CDR1 as SGHTA and CDR2 as FQGNSA. The CDR3 is 15 amino acids. V was shortened by 1 base and J by 0 bases, with 10 bases between the two germline ends. The CDR3 sequence: CASSLVSGFSYEQYF. Here the CDR3 DNA reads TGTGCCAGCAGCTTAGTTTCCGGATTCTCCTACGAGCAGTACTTC.

The CDR3 region is CASTTVGGLGTEAFF. CDR3 sequence (DNA): TGTGCCAGCACCACCGTTGGAGGGTTGGGCACTGAAGCTTTCTTT. The genes are TRBV19 and TRBJ1-1; D not resolved. Per the germline V gene, CDR1 is LNHDA and CDR2 is SQIVND (reference sequence). V shed 9 bases and J shed 4 bases, with 21 bases lying between them. CDR3 length equals 15 residues.

This chain links TRBV15 with TRBJ1-5; D possibly corresponds to TRBD1 (6 bases). V was trimmed by 0 bases and J by 2 bases, leaving 14 bases between them. CDR3 length equals 17 residues. Germline CDR1 and CDR2: LNHNV and YYDKDF (reference sequence). CDR3 nucleotides: TGTGCCACCAGCAGAGATGGGGGCAATGAAGGCAATCAGCCCCAGCATTTT. Encoded protein: CATSRDGGNEGNQPQHF.

The V and J genes are TRBV30 and TRBJ2-4, with 7 bases fitting TRBD1. This CDR3 has 13 amino acids. J gave up 4 bases and V 0 bases, and 0 bases lay outside the gene matches. Germline CDR1 is GTSNPN and CDR2 is SVGIG (reference sequence). CDR3 residues: CAWSVTGKNIQYF. The CDR3 DNA is TGTGCCTGGAGTGTGACAGGGAAAAACATTCAGTACTTC.

At least ten counts were recorded for this clonotype. The rearrangement uses TRBV27 and TRBJ2-6; possibly TRBD1 for D (6 bases). The V end lost 2 bases, the J end lost 2 bases, and 10 bases lay between the germline ends. The CDR3 length is 16 residues. Germline V gene sequence: CDR1 MNHEY, CDR2 SMNVEV (reference sequence). CDR3 bases: TGTGCCAGCAGTTTAAACAGGGACCCTGGGGCCAACGTCCTGACTTTC. This gives the protein CASSLNRDPGANVLTF. Based on the CDR3 plus reference TRBV27 and TRBJ2-6, the full variable domain is EAQVTQNPRYLITVTGKKLTVTCSQNMNHEYMSWYRQDPGLGLRQIYYSMNVEVTDKGDVPEGYKVSRKEKRNFPLILESPSPNQTSLYFCASSLNRDPGANVLTFGAGSRLTVL.

The V call is TRBV11-3, the J call TRBJ2-7, with TRBD2 identical over 11 bases. The junction had 7 bases not matched to a gene; V was cut back by 3 bases and J by 6 bases. The CDR3 has 15 residues. The germline V gene has CDR1 SGHNT and CDR2 YENEEA. The DNA for the CDR3 is TGTGCCAGCAGCTTGGGCTCTAGCGGGAGGAGCGAGCAGTACTTC. It encodes CASSLGSSGRSEQYF.

This clonotype has a handful of counts. The rearrangement uses TRBV4-1 and TRBJ2-1; D call uncertain. Germline-derived CDR1 and CDR2 are MGHRA and YSYEKL. The CDR3 spans 12 residues. V was cut by 1 base and J by 9 bases, with 7 bases left in between. CDR3 in amino acids: CASSQGVAEQFF. The CDR3 DNA is TGCGCCAGCAGCCAAGGGGTCGCTGAGCAGTTCTTC.

In this sample, this clonotype turned up many times. The rearrangement links TRBV7-9 to TRBJ2-2; weak D call: TRBD1 (6 bases). This CDR3 region has 15 residues. V was pared by 5 bases and J by 0 bases, with 10 bases between. Germline V gene data show CDR1 as SEHNR and CDR2 as FQNEAQ (reference sequence). The DNA for the CDR3 is TGTGCCAGCAGCAAAACAGGGCCGAACACCGGGGAGCTGTTTTTT. Residues: CASSKTGPNTGELFF. The variable domain in full, completed from reference TRBV7-9 and TRBJ2-2, reads DTGVSQNPRHKITKRGQNVTFRCDPISEHNRLYWYRQTLGQGPEFLTYFQNEAQLEKSRLLSDRFSAERPKGSFSTLEIQRTEQGDSAMYLCASSKTGPNTGELFFGEGSRLTVL.

This clonotype was counted ten times or more. V usage is TRBV28 and J usage is TRBJ2-2; tentative D call: TRBD1 (6 bases). This CDR3 region has 16 residues. The V gene lost 5 bases and the J gene lost 1 base, with 14 bases spanning the gap. CDR1 and CDR2 from the germline V gene are MDHEN and SYDVKM. In DNA, the CDR3 is TGTGCCAGCAGTCCCCGGACAGCGCGGAACACCGGGGAGCTGTTTTTT. Amino acids: CASSPRTARNTGELFF. Full variable domain (rest looked up from reference TRBV28 and TRBJ2-2): DVKVTQSSRYLVKRTGEKVFLECVQDMDHENMFWYRQDPGLGLRLIYFSYDVKMKEKGDIPEGYSVSREKKERFSLILESASTNQTSMYLCASSPRTARNTGELFFGEGSRLTVL.

This sequence joins TRBV11-3 and TRBJ2-2; TRBD2 aligns across 11 bases. J gave up 4 bases and V 1 base, and 17 bases lay outside the gene matches. The CDR3 is made up of 21 amino acids. Germline V lookup: CDR1 SGHNT, CDR2 YENEEA. Written as DNA, the CDR3 is TGTGCCAGCAGCTTAGGCTCCAGGGTGTTGACTAGCGGGATGATCACCGGGGAGCTGTTTTTT. Translated, it gives CASSLGSRVLTSGMITGELFF. Based on the CDR3 plus reference TRBV11-3 and TRBJ2-2, the full variable domain is EAGVVQSPRYKIIEKKQPVAFWCNPISGHNTLYWYLQNLGQGPELLIRYENEEAVDDSQLPKDRFSAERLKGVDSTLKIQPAELGDSAVYLCASSLGSRVLTSGMITGELFFGEGSRLTVL.

This clonotype was recorded at least ten times. The rearrangement joins TRBV2 to TRBJ2-1; D is perhaps TRBD1 or TRBD2 (5 bases each). This CDR3 region has 16 residues. CDR1 SNHLY and CDR2 FYNNEI come from the germline V gene. V lost 2 bases and J lost 2, with 13 bases in between. Here the CDR3 DNA reads TGTGCCAGCAGTGAATTGGGACCTGAGGCCTACAATGAGCAGTTCTTC. Translated: CASSELGPEAYNEQFF.

Many counts were recorded for this clonotype. The chain combines TRBV28 with TRBJ2-3; perhaps TRBD2 as D (6 bases). CDR3 length: 17 amino acids. Trimming took off 4 bases at V and 6 bases at J, with 23 bases between the two ends. The germline CDR1 and CDR2 sequences are MDHEN and SYDVKM. The CDR3: CASSYAGWGSPTDTQYF. In DNA form, the CDR3 reads TGTGCCAGCAGTTACGCGGGGTGGGGGAGCCCTACGGATACGCAGTATTTT.

This clonotype was detected ten times or more. This chain connects TRBV29-1 to TRBJ1-2; possibly TRBD1 for D (6 bases). The CDR3 loop spans 13 amino acids. With 4 bases removed from V and 3 bases from J, the gap between germline ends came to 12 bases. Germline loops: CDR1 SQVTM, CDR2 ANQGSEA. CDR3 bases: TGCAGCGTTGCGGAGGGGGGGGACTATGGCTACACCTTC. It encodes CSVAEGGDYGYTF.

A few counts support this clonotype. This sequence joins TRBV19 and TRBJ2-1; TRBD2 agrees at 8 bases. Germline assignment: CDR1 LNHDA and CDR2 SQIVND (reference sequence). The length of the CDR3 is 16 residues. The ends lost 5 bases at V and 6 bases at J; junction bases unmatched: 12. The CDR3 reads CASSPRTSQDLNEQFF. In DNA, the CDR3 is TGTGCCAGTAGTCCGAGGACTAGCCAGGACCTCAATGAGCAGTTCTTC. The full variable domain, with the rest looked up from reference TRBV19 and TRBJ2-1, is DGGITQSPKYLFRKEGQNVTLSCEQNLNHDAMYWYRQDPGQGLRLIYYSQIVNDFQKGDIAEGYSVSREKKESFPLTVTSAQKNPTAFYLCASSPRTSQDLNEQFFGPGTRLTVL.

This clonotype has a handful of counts. This chain links TRBV7-3 with TRBJ1-6, with D maybe TRBD1 (6 bases). V was pared by 5 bases and J by 8 bases, with 13 bases between. Germline CDR1 SGHTA, CDR2 FQGTGA. This CDR3 is built from 14 residues. CDR3 residues: CASSAGRGDSPLHF. As DNA, the CDR3 is TGTGCCAGCAGCGCCGGCAGGGGCGATTCACCCCTCCACTTT.